This entry concerns a single TCR beta chain. The antigen is not known. The sample belongs to a study of T-cell memory formation after mild COVID-19. Germline-derived CDR1 and CDR2 are SGHVS and FQNEAQ. The ends were cut back, 1 base at V and 5 bases at J, with 15 bases in the middle. CDR3 length: 16 residues. Findings and limits, study-wide: Within pre-infection memory, some responding clones were found, suggesting cross-reactive memory joined.

TCRdb passed the 5' RACE reads through MiXCR, listing each CDR3 protein once. The data hold hundreds of thousands of distinct CDR3 sequences, with just over 20% observed a single time. This rearrangement joins TRBV7-8 to TRBJ2-1, with D unclear. The sequence was obtained from an adult woman who had mild COVID-19 (a few samples of this study predate the infection). Cell type and time point are not known. Specimen: PBMCs or a T cell subset sorted from them (not recorded which). The chain's CDR3 is CASSLVVDIEHNEQFF. DNA of the CDR3: TGTGCCAGCAGCTTAGTTGTTGACATTGAGCACAATGAGCAGTTCTTC. The whole variable domain, remainder taken from reference TRBV7-8 and TRBJ2-1, is GAGVSQSPRYKVAKRGQDVALRCDPISGHVSLFWYQQALGQGPEFLTYFQNEAQLDKSGLPSDRFFAERPEGSVSTLKIQRTQQEDSAVYLCASSLVVDIEHNEQFFGPGTRLTVL.